The clone carrying this TCR beta chain was seen a single time. This specimen belongs to a study of cytomegalovirus exposure and HLA in healthy donors. In the PCR, 60 Vbeta and 13 Jbeta primers were used. The repertoire was sequenced with immunoSEQ multiplex PCR; TCRdb's copy has only in-frame clones and lacks some. Seen here are 97,000 or so clones, roughly three quarters observed once, and the top ten hold 8.5% to 10%. This CDR3 contains 16 residues. V shed 0 bases and J shed 1 base, with 10 bases lying between them. Germline lookup yields CDR1 KGHSH and CDR2 LQKENI. The material sequenced was PBMCs. The sequence was obtained from a male donor in good health and CMV-seropositive. J is TRBJ2-1 and V is TRBV18; unclear D gene. This CDR3 is CASSPPGQPSYNEQFF. The CDR3 region has the DNA TGTGCCAGCTCACCACCGGGCCAACCTTCCTACAATGAGCAGTTCTTC.